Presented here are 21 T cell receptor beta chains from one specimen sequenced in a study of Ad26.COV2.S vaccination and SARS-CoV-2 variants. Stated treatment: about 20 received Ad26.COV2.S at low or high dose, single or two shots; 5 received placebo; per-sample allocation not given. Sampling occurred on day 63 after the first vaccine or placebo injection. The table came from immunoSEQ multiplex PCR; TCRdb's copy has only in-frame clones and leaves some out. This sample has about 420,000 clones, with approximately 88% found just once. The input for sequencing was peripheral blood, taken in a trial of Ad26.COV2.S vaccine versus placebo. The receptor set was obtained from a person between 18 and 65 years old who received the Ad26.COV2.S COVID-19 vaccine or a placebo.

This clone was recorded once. The CDR3 DNA is TGTGCCAGCTCACCGCCCCTGGGTACCGGGACAGGGACGGTTAGTCAGCCCCAGCATTTT. It codes for CASSPPLGTGTGTVSQPQHF. V and J are TRBV18 and TRBJ1-5; 9 nucleotides agree with TRBD1. After removal of 3 bases from V and 6 bases from J, the junction contained 21 bases not matched to a gene. Germline values: CDR1 KGHSH, CDR2 LQKENI. This CDR3 contains 20 residues.

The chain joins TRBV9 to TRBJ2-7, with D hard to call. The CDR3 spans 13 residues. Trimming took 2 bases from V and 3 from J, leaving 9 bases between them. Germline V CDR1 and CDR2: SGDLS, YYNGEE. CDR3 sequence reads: CASSVRPDYEQYF. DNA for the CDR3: TGTGCCAGCAGCGTCCGGCCGGACTACGAGCAGTACTTC.

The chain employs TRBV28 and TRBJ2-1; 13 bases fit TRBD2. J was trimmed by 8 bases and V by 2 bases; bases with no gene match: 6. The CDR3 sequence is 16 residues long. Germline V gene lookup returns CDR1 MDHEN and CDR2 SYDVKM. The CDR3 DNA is TGTGCCAGCAGTTTAACTAGCGGGGGGGCCCAGGATGAGCAGTTCTTC. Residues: CASSLTSGGAQDEQFF.

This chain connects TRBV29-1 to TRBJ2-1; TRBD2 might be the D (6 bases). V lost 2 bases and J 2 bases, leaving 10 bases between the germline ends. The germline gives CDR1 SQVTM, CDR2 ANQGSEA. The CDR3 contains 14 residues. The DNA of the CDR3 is TGCAGCGTTGAACGGCGGGGACCCTACAATGAGCAGTTCTTC. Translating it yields CSVERRGPYNEQFF.

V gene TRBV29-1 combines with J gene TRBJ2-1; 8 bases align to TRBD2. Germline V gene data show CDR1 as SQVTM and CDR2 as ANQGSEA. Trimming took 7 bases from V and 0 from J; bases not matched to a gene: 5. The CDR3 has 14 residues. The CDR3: CSAAGTSSYNEQFF. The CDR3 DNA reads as TGCAGCGCCGCCGGGACTAGCTCCTACAATGAGCAGTTCTTC.

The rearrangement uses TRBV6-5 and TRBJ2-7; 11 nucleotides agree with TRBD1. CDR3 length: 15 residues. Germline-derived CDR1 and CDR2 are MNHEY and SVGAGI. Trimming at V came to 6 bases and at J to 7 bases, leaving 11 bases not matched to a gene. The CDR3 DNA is TGTGCCAGCAGGCTTCGTGGACAGGGGGCGTATGAGCAGTACTTC. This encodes CASRLRGQGAYEQYF.

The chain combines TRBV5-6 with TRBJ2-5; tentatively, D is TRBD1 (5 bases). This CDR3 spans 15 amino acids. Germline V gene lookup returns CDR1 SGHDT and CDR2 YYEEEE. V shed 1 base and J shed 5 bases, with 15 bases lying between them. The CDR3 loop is CASSLTLTVSETQYF. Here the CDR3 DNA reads TGTGCCAGCAGCTTGACCCTGACAGTGTCGGAGACCCAGTACTTC.

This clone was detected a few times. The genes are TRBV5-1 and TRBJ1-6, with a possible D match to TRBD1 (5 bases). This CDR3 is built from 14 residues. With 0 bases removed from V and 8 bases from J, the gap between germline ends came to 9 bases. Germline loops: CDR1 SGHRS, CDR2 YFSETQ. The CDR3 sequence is CASSLGRADSPLHF. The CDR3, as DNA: TGCGCCAGCAGCTTGGGCAGGGCTGATTCACCCCTCCACTTT.

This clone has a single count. DNA for the CDR3: TGTGCCAGCACCTCTAAGGGGTCCGCGAACACCGGGGAGCTGTTTTTT. Amino acid sequence: CASTSKGSANTGELFF. The rearrangement uses TRBV9 and TRBJ2-2; D perhaps matches TRBD1 (5 bases). Per the germline V gene, CDR1 is SGDLS and CDR2 is YYNGEE. The CDR3 runs to 16 residues. Trimming shortened V by 6 bases and J by 0 bases, and 15 bases separated the two germline ends.

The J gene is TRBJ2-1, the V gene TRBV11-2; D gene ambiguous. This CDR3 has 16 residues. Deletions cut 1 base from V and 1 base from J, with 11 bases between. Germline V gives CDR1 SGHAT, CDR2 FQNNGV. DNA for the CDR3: TGTGCCAGCAGCTTAGTTGGGTGGGGATCCTACAATGAGCAGTTCTTC. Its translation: CASSLVGWGSYNEQFF.

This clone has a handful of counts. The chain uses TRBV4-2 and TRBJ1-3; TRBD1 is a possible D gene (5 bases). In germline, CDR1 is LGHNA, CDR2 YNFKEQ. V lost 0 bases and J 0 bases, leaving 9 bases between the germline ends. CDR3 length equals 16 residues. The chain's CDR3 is CASSQEGPHSGNTIYF. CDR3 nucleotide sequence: TGTGCCAGCAGCCAAGAGGGACCGCACTCTGGAAACACCATATATTTT.

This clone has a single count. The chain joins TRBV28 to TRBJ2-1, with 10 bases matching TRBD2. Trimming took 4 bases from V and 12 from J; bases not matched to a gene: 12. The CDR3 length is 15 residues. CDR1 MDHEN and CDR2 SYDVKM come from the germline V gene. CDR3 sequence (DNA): TGTGCCAGCAGTTCCTCTAGCGGGGGCCGGATACGGCAGTTCTTC. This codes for CASSSSSGGRIRQFF.

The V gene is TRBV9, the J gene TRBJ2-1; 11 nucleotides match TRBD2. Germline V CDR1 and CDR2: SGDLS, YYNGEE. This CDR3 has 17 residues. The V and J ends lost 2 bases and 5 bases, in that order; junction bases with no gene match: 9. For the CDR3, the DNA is TGTGCCAGCAGCGTCTCCTCGGGACTAGCGGCAGACAATGAGCAGTTCTTC. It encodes CASSVSSGLAADNEQFF. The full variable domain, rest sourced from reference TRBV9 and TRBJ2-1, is DSGVTQTPKHLITATGQRVTLRCSPRSGDLSVYWYQQSLDQGLQFLIQYYNGEERAKGNILERFSAQQFPDLHSELNLSSLELGDSALYFCASSVSSGLAADNEQFFGPGTRLTVL.

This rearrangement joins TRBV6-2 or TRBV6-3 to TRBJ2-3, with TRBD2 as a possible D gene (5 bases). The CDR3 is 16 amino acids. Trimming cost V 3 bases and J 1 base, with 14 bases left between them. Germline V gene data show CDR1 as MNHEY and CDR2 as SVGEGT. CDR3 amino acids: CASSYRFGAGTDTQYF. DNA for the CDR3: TGTGCCAGCAGTTATCGCTTTGGAGCGGGCACAGATACGCAGTATTTT.

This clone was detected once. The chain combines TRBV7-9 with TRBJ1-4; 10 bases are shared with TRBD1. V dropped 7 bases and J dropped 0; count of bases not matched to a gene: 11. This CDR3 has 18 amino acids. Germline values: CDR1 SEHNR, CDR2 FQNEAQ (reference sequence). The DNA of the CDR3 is TGTGCCAGCACCCCTCCCGGGACAGGGGAACCAACTAATGAAAAACTGTTTTTT. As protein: CASTPPGTGEPTNEKLFF.

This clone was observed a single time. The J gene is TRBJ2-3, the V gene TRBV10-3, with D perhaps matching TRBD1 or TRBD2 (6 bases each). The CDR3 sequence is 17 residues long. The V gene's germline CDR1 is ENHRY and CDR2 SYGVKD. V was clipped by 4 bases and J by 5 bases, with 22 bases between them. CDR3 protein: CAISGGTARGGGDTQYF. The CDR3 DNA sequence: TGTGCCATCAGTGGCGGGACGGCCAGGGGTGGTGGAGATACGCAGTATTTT.

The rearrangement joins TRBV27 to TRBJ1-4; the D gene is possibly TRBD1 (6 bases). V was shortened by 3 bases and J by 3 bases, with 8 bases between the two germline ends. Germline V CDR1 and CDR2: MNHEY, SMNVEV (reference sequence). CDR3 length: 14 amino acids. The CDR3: CASSFGTPNEKLFF. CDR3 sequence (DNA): TGTGCCAGCAGTTTCGGGACACCTAATGAAAAACTGTTTTTT.

This CDR3 is CASSSDGAYEQYF. The DNA for the CDR3 is TGCGCCAGCAGCTCGGACGGAGCCTACGAGCAGTACTTC. The rearrangement uses TRBV5-1 and TRBJ2-7, with D hard to call. Looked up from germline, CDR1 is SGHRS and CDR2 is YFSETQ. This CDR3 spans 13 amino acids. Deletions cut 3 bases from V and 2 bases from J, with 9 bases between.

This CDR3 is CASSQDLGSAYEQYF. For the CDR3, the DNA is TGCGCCAGCAGCCAAGATTTGGGCAGTGCCTACGAGCAGTACTTC. The chain has TRBV4-3 and TRBJ2-7, with D uncertain. The V end lost 0 bases, the J end lost 2 bases, and 11 bases lay between the germline ends. Germline V gene sequence: CDR1 LGHNA, CDR2 YSLEER. The CDR3 extends over 15 amino acids.

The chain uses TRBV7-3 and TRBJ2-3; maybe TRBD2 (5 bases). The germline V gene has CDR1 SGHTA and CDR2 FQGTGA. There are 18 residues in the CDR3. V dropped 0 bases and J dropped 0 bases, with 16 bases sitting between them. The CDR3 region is CASSLTGSGILSTDTQYF. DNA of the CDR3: TGTGCCAGCAGCTTAACGGGGAGCGGCATCCTTAGCACAGATACGCAGTATTTT.

The CDR3 is CASLGQGGAYSNQPQHF. The CDR3 coding sequence is TGTGCCAGCCTCGGACAGGGAGGCGCATATAGCAATCAGCCCCAGCATTTT. The V and J genes are TRBV28 and TRBJ1-5, with TRBD1 matching 8 bases. V trimming: 8 bases; J trimming: 0 bases; junction bases outside the gene matches: 12. CDR3 length equals 17 residues. CDR1 is MDHEN and CDR2 is SYDVKM in the germline V gene.